The 9 T cell receptor beta chains reported below all come from one sample, sequenced in a study of blood T cell repertoires in COVID-19. Profiled with immunoSEQ multiplex PCR; TCRdb holds only in-frame clones, not every one. This sample has about 60,000 clones; around 83% occur once, and the top ten carry roughly 6.8%. Material: peripheral blood. The receptor source for this set is a human donor in a cohort sampled during active COVID-19.

CDR3 sequence reads: CASSEVASGYNEQFF. The CDR3 region has the DNA TGCGCCAGCAGTGAGGTGGCTAGCGGATACAATGAGCAGTTCTTC. V is TRBV10-2 and J is TRBJ2-1; 7 bases line up with TRBD2. Trimming at V came to 2 bases and at J to 4 bases, leaving 5 bases not matched to a gene. Germline CDR1 WSHSY, CDR2 SAAADI. The CDR3 has 15 amino acids.

This chain links TRBV6-1 with TRBJ1-1, with 8 bases lining up with TRBD1. The CDR3 is made up of 16 amino acids. Germline V gives CDR1 MNHNS, CDR2 SASEGT. J lost 1 base, V lost 4 bases, and 8 bases had no gene match. The CDR3 loop is CASSGRDRRPNTEAFF. For the CDR3, the DNA is TGTGCCAGCAGTGGGAGGGACAGGCGCCCGAACACTGAAGCTTTCTTT.

The table lists this clone with a count of one. The chain joins TRBV24-1 to TRBJ2-3; TRBD2 is a possible D gene (5 bases). CDR3 length: 14 residues. V gave up 4 bases and J gave up 2 bases, with 9 bases separating them. The germline gives CDR1 KGHDR, CDR2 SFDVKD. The CDR3, as DNA: TGTGCCACCAGTGAGTGGACTTTCACAGATACGCAGTATTTT. As protein: CATSEWTFTDTQYF.

The J gene is TRBJ2-3, the V gene TRBV5-1, with TRBD2 matching 11 bases. Germline assignment: CDR1 SGHRS and CDR2 YFSETQ. V shed 4 bases, J shed 2 bases, and the junction held 15 bases outside the gene matches. The CDR3 totals 19 residues. The DNA of the CDR3 is TGCGCCAGCAGCCCCACTTTTCCGGGACTAGCGGACCCCACAGATACGCAGTATTTT. Protein product: CASSPTFPGLADPTDTQYF.

The V and J genes are TRBV14 and TRBJ2-3, with D possibly matching TRBD1 (7 bases). The CDR3 has 14 residues. The germline V and J ends were trimmed by 5 bases and 5 bases, with 14 bases remaining between them. From germline, CDR1 is SGHDN and CDR2 FVKESK. CDR3 residues: CASSTRQGGDTQYF. As DNA, the CDR3 is TGTGCCAGCAGCACTAGACAGGGAGGAGATACGCAGTATTTT.

The genes are TRBV11-2 and TRBJ2-3; perhaps TRBD2 as D (5 bases). Per germline, CDR1 SGHAT and CDR2 FQNNGV. The CDR3 is 14 residues long. The V end was cut by 0 bases, the J end by 8 bases, with 12 bases between. Here the CDR3 DNA reads TGTGCCAGCAGCTTAGATAGGAGGAGTGGTACGCAGTATTTT. As protein: CASSLDRRSGTQYF.

The V and J genes are TRBV5-4 and TRBJ2-3; TRBD2 aligns across 13 bases. J lost 7 bases, V lost 1 base, and 6 bases had no gene match. Germline values: CDR1 SGHNT, CDR2 YYREEE (reference sequence). The CDR3 has 16 amino acids. CDR3: CASSLRTSGSMNTQYF. The CDR3 DNA follows: TGTGCCAGCAGCTTGAGGACTAGCGGGAGTATGAATACGCAGTATTTT.

The gene calls are TRBV6-5 and TRBJ2-3, with a possible D match to TRBD1 (6 bases). Trimming stripped 2 bases from V and 2 bases from J, with 8 bases between. Germline CDR1 reads MNHEY; CDR2 reads SVGAGI. This CDR3 region has 14 residues. CDR3 sequence (DNA): TGTGCCAGCAGTTACGGACAGCCCACAGATACGCAGTATTTT. The encoded protein is CASSYGQPTDTQYF.

The chain recombines TRBV2 with TRBJ2-1; no definite D call. CDR1 is SNHLY and CDR2 is FYNNEI in the germline V gene. The CDR3 consists of 16 residues. Trimming pared 2 bases from V and 0 bases from J, leaving 11 bases between. The CDR3 DNA is TGTGCCAGCAGTGAACTAAGCTGGAGCTCCTACAATGAGCAGTTCTTC. It translates to CASSELSWSSYNEQFF.